This TCR beta chain was obtained from a study of T cells after posttransplantation cyclophosphamide. The method was immunoSEQ multiplex PCR; TCRdb's version includes in-frame clones alone and lacks a portion of them. Observed in the sample are about 39,000 clones, none of them singletons. V lost 4 bases and J lost 2; bases outside the gene matches: 13. Looked up from germline, CDR1 is SGHRS and CDR2 is YFSETQ. The CDR3 sequence is 17 residues long. Study-level results: Tissue-infiltrating T cells from skin or gut overlapped little with blood T cells.

There are many counts of this clone. The target antigen is unknown. This TCR was recovered from a woman aged 45-59 years in good health and a related stem cell transplant donor. The V call is TRBV5-1, the J call TRBJ2-3; 7 bases fit TRBD2. Source material: PBMCs. CDR3 in DNA: TGCGCCAGCAGCCCTAAGGAGGCTAGCGGCCTCACAGATACGCAGTATTTT. Amino acid sequence: CASSPKEASGLTDTQYF.